A selection of T cell receptor beta chains follows, all from one sample in a study of identical twins. TCRdb reprocessed the 5' RACE reads via MiXCR and lists one record per CDR3 protein. The table records 650,000 to 750,000 distinct CDR3 sequences, approximately 22% of them present only once. The data also belong to a second study, concerning T cells expressing NK-cell markers.

Sequenced input: PBMCs. Receptors were obtained from a woman aged 18-29 years in good health. The CDR3 runs from the conserved cysteine through the conserved F or W. A D gene is named only where the DNA matches it firmly. Clone size is stated in some rows and not others, as once, few, many or a class when expanded.

.	TRBV6-2/TRBV6-3	few	TRBJ2-3	TGTGCCAGCAGATCCCTCGGTGGGCCCGTGGATACGCAGTATTTT	CASRSLGGPVDTQYF
.	TRBV6-1	few	TRBJ1-2	TGTGCCAGCAGTGAACAGGGCCGAGGCTACACCTTC	CASSEQGRGYTF
TRBD2	TRBV11-3	.	TRBJ2-1	TGTGCCAGCAGCTTAGACGGGGGGGAGAATGGTGAGCAGTTCTTC	CASSLDGGENGEQFF
.	TRBV20-1	few	TRBJ2-3	TGCAGTGTCTACGATTTAGGCCCAGATACGCAGTATTTT	CSVYDLGPDTQYF
.	TRBV4-1	many	TRBJ2-7	TGCGCCAGCAGCCTCCGGCAGCAAACCTACGAGCAGTACTTC	CASSLRQQTYEQYF
TRBD1	TRBV6-7	many	TRBJ2-7	TGTGCCAGCAGTTACGTGAGGGCTCGACAGGGGATGGTTTTGGACCCCTACGAGCAGTACTTC	CASSYVRARQGMVLDPYEQYF
TRBD2	TRBV4-2	few	TRBJ2-1	TGTGCCAGCAGCCATGGGAGGGCATCCTACAATGAGCAGTTCTTC	CASSHGRASYNEQFF
TRBD2	TRBV12-3/TRBV12-4	few	TRBJ2-7	TGTGCCAGCAGCTATACCACTAGCGAGGAGTACGAGCAGTACTTC	CASSYTTSEEYEQYF
TRBD2	TRBV6-2/TRBV6-3	few	TRBJ2-1	TGTGCCAGCAGCAAACACGGACTAGCGGGAAGTGCCAATGAGCAGTTCTTC	CASSKHGLAGSANEQFF
.	TRBV3-1	.	TRBJ2-7	TGTGCCAGCAGCCAAAGGGACCTAGCCTACGAGCAGTACTTC	CASSQRDLAYEQYF
.	TRBV20-1	many	TRBJ2-7	TGCAGTGCTAGAGAAGGACGGCGAAGCTCCTACGAGCAGTACTTC	CSAREGRRSSYEQYF
.	TRBV24-1	.	TRBJ1-5	TGTGCCACCAGTGATGCCCGATCTGGGCAGCCCCAGCATTTT	CATSDARSGQPQHF
.	TRBV12-3/TRBV12-4	.	TRBJ2-6	TGTGCCAGCAGGGGGGGGGCCCGCTCTGGGGCCAACGTCCTGACTTTC	CASRGGARSGANVLTF
TRBD2	TRBV5-5	few	TRBJ2-1	TGTGCCAGCAGCTGGGAGGGTCACGCAGCCATCTCCTACAATGAGCAGTTCTTC	CASSWEGHAAISYNEQFF
.	TRBV7-9	few	TRBJ2-2	TGTGCCAGCAGCGCCGTTCTGGGCACCGGGGAGCTGTTTTTT	CASSAVLGTGELFF
.	TRBV5-1	.	TRBJ1-4	TGCGCCAGCAGCCCCGAGGGTAGACGGAATGAAAAACTGTTTTTT	CASSPEGRRNEKLFF
TRBD2	TRBV7-9	.	TRBJ2-1	TGTGCCAGCAGCGCGGCAGCTAGCGGGAGCCATCGGAATGAGCAGTTCTTC	CASSAAASGSHRNEQFF
.	TRBV11-2	few	TRBJ2-2	TGTGCCAGCAGCTTTGTAACCACCGGGGAGCTGTTTTTT	CASSFVTTGELFF
.	TRBV11-2	.	TRBJ2-1	TGTGCCAGCAGCTTAGTGCAGGGGAGGGACAATGAGCAGTTCTTC	CASSLVQGRDNEQFF
.	TRBV9	few	TRBJ2-7	TGTGCCAGCAGCGTAGAGGCGGGGAGCTCCTACGAGCAGTACTTC	CASSVEAGSSYEQYF
TRBD1	TRBV20-1	many	TRBJ2-1	TGCAGTGCTAGGGGCGGGACAGGGTCTTATAATGAGCAGTTCTTC	CSARGGTGSYNEQFF
TRBD2	TRBV6-4	.	TRBJ2-3	TGTGCCAGCAGCGACTCCGGGACTAGCGGGAGAGATGTTGACGGGACAGATACGCAGTATTTT	CASSDSGTSGRDVDGTDTQYF
TRBD2	TRBV4-1	.	TRBJ2-3	TGCGCCAGCAGCCAAGCTGGAATGGGCGGGAGGGCCACAGATACGCAGTATTTT	CASSQAGMGGRATDTQYF
.	TRBV29-1	many	TRBJ2-7	TGCAGCGTTTCCCTCAGCGGCCCTAAAAGCGAGCAGTACTTC	CSVSLSGPKSEQYF
.	TRBV19	.	TRBJ2-7	TGTGCCAGTTCTGGGGGACGATCCTTCGAGCAGTACTTC	CASSGGRSFEQYF
TRBD1	TRBV6-2/TRBV6-3	.	TRBJ1-1	TGTGCCAGCAGTTCCCTGGGACAGGGGGACACTGAAGCTTTCTTT	CASSSLGQGDTEAFF
TRBD2	TRBV2	few	TRBJ2-1	TGTGCCAGCAGATTTCTAGCGGCGCAGTTCTTC	CASRFLAAQFF
TRBD2	TRBV5-5	few	TRBJ2-1	TGTGCCAGCAGCTCGAGTAGCGGGGGGACCCCTGGGCAGTTCTTC	CASSSSSGGTPGQFF
TRBD2	TRBV15	.	TRBJ2-1	TGTGCCACCAGCCCGCGGACTAGCGCCCACAATGAGCAGTTCTTC	CATSPRTSAHNEQFF
.	TRBV5-5	many	TRBJ1-2	TGTGCCAGCAGCCCCTTCAAGGGGGTCGGCTATGGCTACACCTTC	CASSPFKGVGYGYTF
TRBD1	TRBV15	.	TRBJ2-4	TGTGCCACCACCGCCGACAGGGTGGGCATTCAGTACTTC	CATTADRVGIQYF
.	TRBV12-3/TRBV12-4	many	TRBJ1-5	TGTGCCAGCAGTTTTGAACCAGGGCTGGGGGGCAATCAGCCCCAGCATTTT	CASSFEPGLGGNQPQHF
.	TRBV20-1	many	TRBJ2-2	TGCAGTGCTAGGGGAGTGGGCCCCGGGGAGCTGTTTTTT	CSARGVGPGELFF
.	TRBV5-6	.	TRBJ1-1	TGTGCCAGCAGCCGGAGGGTAGGGAGTGGGCCGAACACTGAAGCTTTCTTT	CASSRRVGSGPNTEAFF
.	TRBV5-1	.	TRBJ2-6	TGCGCCAGCAGCCTGCAGGGATCAGCTGGGGCCAACGTCCTGACTTTC	CASSLQGSAGANVLTF
TRBD2	TRBV20-1	few	TRBJ2-1	TGCAGTGCTAGTGTGCTTGGCCGGGGGGCCTACAATGAGCAGTTCTTC	CSASVLGRGAYNEQFF
TRBD2	TRBV10-3	.	TRBJ2-7	TGTGCCGCCAGGACACTAGCGGGGGAGCACTACGAGCAGTACTTC	CAARTLAGEHYEQYF
.	TRBV20-1	.	TRBJ1-5	TGCAGTGCTAGAGATGGTTATCAGCCCCAGCATTTT	CSARDGYQPQHF
.	TRBV29-1	many	TRBJ1-2	TGCAGCGTTGAAGTGGCGAACTATGGCTACACCTTC	CSVEVANYGYTF
.	TRBV5-4	.	TRBJ1-1	TGTGCCAGCAGCTTGTTTGTCAGCGGGAACACTGAAGCTTTCTTT	CASSLFVSGNTEAFF
.	TRBV12-3/TRBV12-4	.	TRBJ1-1	TGTGCCAGCAGTTTACGGTTGACTGAAGCTTTCTTT	CASSLRLTEAFF
.	TRBV19	few	TRBJ1-1	TGTGCCAGTAGTGACCTAAGCGGTTCGGTTGGGAACACTGAAGCTTTCTTT	CASSDLSGSVGNTEAFF
.	TRBV5-1	.	TRBJ2-2	TGCGCCAGCAGCAAGGACACCCCAACCGGGGAGCTGTTTTTT	CASSKDTPTGELFF
TRBD2	TRBV7-2	.	TRBJ2-1	TGTGCCAGCAACCACGACCTGACTAGCGGTAACAATGAGCAGTTCTTC	CASNHDLTSGNNEQFF
.	TRBV5-1	few	TRBJ2-7	TGCGCCAGCAGCTGGGACGGCAGCGAGCAGTACTTC	CASSWDGSEQYF
TRBD1	TRBV20-1	.	TRBJ1-5	TGCAGTGCTAGAATCGGGACAGGGGGCCTGGAAGGCAATCAGCCCCAGCATTTT	CSARIGTGGLEGNQPQHF
TRBD1	TRBV20-1	.	TRBJ1-2	TGCAGTCTCCCGAAGCGGGCAGGGGGCGCGTATGGCTACACCTTC	CSLPKRAGGAYGYTF
.	TRBV11-1	many	TRBJ2-3	TGTGCCAGCAGCTTAGTCACCTACACAGATACGCAGTATTTT	CASSLVTYTDTQYF
.	TRBV29-1	many	TRBJ2-6	TGCAGCGTTGTCTCGGGCTTCTCTGGGGCCAACGTCCTGACTTTC	CSVVSGFSGANVLTF
TRBD2	TRBV12-3/TRBV12-4	few	TRBJ2-1	TGTGCCAGCAGCGGGACTAGCATCTACAATGAGCAGTTCTTC	CASSGTSIYNEQFF
.	TRBV6-1	few	TRBJ2-6	TGTGCCAGCAGAGTTAACGGGGCCAACGTCCTGACTTTC	CASRVNGANVLTF
TRBD1	TRBV20-1	.	TRBJ2-1	TGCAGTGCTAGATTACAGGGGGCTTCCTACAATGAGCAGTTCTTC	CSARLQGASYNEQFF